This record concerns one TCR beta chain sequence. The antigen remains undetermined. The data were taken from a study of cytomegalovirus exposure and HLA in healthy donors. PCR was performed using 60 Vbeta and 13 Jbeta primers. TCRdb's copy holds only in-frame clones and misses some; the assay was immunoSEQ multiplex PCR. In the table there are over 80,000 clones, approximately 71% of which are singletons. Study-wide points: Later work showed greater clonal expansion in HLA-associated TCR beta chains than in equally common others. Across donors, most TCRs were seen rarely, yet some public ones were widespread.

The CDR3 runs to 16 residues. Germline CDR1 LNHDA, CDR2 SQIVND (reference sequence). V trimming: 4 bases; J trimming: 1 base; junction bases outside the gene matches: 8. The source material was PBMCs. The receptor was isolated from a woman younger than 35 in good health and CMV-seropositive. V is TRBV19 and J is TRBJ2-3; 7 positions match TRBD1. CDR3 sequence (DNA): TGTGCCAGTAGTAGACCAGGGGGTTACGGCACAGATACGCAGTATTTT. This sequence encodes CASSRPGGYGTDTQYF. Full variable domain (missing parts from reference TRBV19 and TRBJ2-3): DGGITQSPKYLFRKEGQNVTLSCEQNLNHDAMYWYRQDPGQGLRLIYYSQIVNDFQKGDIAEGYSVSREKKESFPLTVTSAQKNPTAFYLCASSRPGGYGTDTQYFGPGTRLTVL.